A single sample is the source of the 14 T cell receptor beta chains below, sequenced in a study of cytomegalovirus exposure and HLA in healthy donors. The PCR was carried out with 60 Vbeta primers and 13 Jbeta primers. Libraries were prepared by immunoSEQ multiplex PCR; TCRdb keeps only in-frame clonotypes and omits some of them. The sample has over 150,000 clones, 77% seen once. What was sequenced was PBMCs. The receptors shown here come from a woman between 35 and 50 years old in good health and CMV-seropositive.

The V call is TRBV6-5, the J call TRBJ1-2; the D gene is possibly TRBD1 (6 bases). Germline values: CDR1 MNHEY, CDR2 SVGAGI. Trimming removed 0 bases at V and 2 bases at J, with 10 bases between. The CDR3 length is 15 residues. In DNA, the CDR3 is TGTGCCAGCAGTTACTCTCTACAGGGAAACTATGGCTACACCTTC. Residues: CASSYSLQGNYGYTF.

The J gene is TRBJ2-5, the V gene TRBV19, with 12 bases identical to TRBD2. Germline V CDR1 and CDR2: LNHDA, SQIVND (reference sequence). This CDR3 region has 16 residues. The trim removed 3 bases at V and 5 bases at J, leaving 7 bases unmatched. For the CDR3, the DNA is TGTGCCAGTAGTATCTCTACTAGCGGGGGGTGGGAGACCCAGTACTTC. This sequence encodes CASSISTSGGWETQYF.

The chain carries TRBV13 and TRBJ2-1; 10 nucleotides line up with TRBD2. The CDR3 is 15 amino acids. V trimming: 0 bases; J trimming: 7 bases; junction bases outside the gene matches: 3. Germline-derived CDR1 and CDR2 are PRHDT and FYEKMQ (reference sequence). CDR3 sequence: CASSLGLAGRNEQFF. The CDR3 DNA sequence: TGTGCCAGCAGCTTAGGACTAGCGGGGAGGAATGAGCAGTTCTTC.

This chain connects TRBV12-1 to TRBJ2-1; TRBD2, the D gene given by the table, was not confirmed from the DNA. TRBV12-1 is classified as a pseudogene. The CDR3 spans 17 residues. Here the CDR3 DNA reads TGTGCCAGCAGCTTTGTATGGCGGGAAGCCTTAGGTAATGAGCAGTTCTTC. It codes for CASSFVWREALGNEQFF.

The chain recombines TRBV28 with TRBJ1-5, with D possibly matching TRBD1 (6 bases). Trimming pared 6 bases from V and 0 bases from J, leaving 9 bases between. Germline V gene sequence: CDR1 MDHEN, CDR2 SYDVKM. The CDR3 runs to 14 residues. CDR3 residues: CASRQGGSNQPQHF. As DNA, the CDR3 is TGTGCCAGCAGACAAGGGGGTAGCAATCAGCCCCAGCATTTT.

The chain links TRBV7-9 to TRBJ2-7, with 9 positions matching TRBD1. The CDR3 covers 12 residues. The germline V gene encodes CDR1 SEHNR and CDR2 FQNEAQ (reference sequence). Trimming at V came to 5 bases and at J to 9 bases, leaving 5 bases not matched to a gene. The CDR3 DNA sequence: TGTGCCAGCAGCACCGGACAGGGGCCGCAGTACTTC. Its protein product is CASSTGQGPQYF.

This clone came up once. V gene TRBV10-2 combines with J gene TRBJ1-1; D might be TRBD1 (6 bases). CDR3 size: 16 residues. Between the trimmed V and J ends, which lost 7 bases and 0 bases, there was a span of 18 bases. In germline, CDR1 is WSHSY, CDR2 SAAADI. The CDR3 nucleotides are TGCGCCAGCATAAACAGGGTAAGGCTAGTGAACACTGAAGCTTTCTTT. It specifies CASINRVRLVNTEAFF.

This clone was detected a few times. The CDR3 DNA follows: TGTGCCAGCAGCGGACTAGCGGGATTGAACACCGGGGAGCTGTTTTTT. Its protein product is CASSGLAGLNTGELFF. The V and J genes are TRBV7-2 and TRBJ2-2, with TRBD2 matching 12 bases. The CDR3 is 16 residues long. V dropped 5 bases and J dropped 1; count of bases not matched to a gene: 2. Germline loops: CDR1 SGHTA, CDR2 FQGNSA.

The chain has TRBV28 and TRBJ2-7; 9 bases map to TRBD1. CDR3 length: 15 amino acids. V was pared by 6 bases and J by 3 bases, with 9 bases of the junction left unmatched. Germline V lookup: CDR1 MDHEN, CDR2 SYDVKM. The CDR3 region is CASRDRGSGDYEQYF. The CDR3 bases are TGTGCCAGCAGGGACAGGGGAAGCGGGGACTACGAGCAGTACTTC.

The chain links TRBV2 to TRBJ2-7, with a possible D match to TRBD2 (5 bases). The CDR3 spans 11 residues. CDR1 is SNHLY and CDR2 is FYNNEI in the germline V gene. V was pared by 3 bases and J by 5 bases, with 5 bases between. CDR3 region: CASSDGNEQYF. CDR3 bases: TGTGCCAGCAGTGACGGGAACGAGCAGTACTTC.

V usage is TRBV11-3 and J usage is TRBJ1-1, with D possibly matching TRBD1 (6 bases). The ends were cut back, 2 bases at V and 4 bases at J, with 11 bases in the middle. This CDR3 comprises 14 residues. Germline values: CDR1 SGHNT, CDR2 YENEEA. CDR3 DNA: TGTGCCAGCAGCTTACAACAGGGAGCCACTGAAGCTTTCTTT. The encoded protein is CASSLQQGATEAFF.

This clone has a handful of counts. The CDR3 spells CASSLGQGNYEQYF. The CDR3 nucleotides read TGTGCCAGCAGCTTGGGACAGGGGAACTACGAGCAGTACTTC. V is TRBV5-6 and J is TRBJ2-7; TRBD1 agrees at 8 bases. CDR1 is SGHDT, CDR2 YYEEEE, per germline. J was trimmed by 3 bases and V by 0 bases; bases with no gene match: 2. This CDR3 is built from 14 residues.

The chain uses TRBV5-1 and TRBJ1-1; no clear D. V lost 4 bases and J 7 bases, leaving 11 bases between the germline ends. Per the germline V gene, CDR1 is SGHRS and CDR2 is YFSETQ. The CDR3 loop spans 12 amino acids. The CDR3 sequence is CASSRGTGEAFF. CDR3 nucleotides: TGCGCCAGCAGCCGGGGAACTGGTGAAGCTTTCTTT. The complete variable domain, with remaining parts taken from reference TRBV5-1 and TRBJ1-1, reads KAGVTQTPRYLIKTRGQQVTLSCSPISGHRSVSWYQQTPGQGLQFLFEYFSETQRNKGNFPGRFSGRQFSNSRSEMNVSTLELGDSALYLCASSRGTGEAFFGQGTRLTVV.

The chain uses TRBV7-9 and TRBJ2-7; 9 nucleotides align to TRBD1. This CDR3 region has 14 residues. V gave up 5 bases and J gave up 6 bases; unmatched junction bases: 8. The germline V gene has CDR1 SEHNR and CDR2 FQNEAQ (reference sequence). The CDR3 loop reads CASSPGTGSPEQYF. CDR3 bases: TGTGCCAGCAGCCCCGGGACAGGGTCGCCCGAGCAGTACTTC. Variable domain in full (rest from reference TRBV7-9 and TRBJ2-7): DTGVSQNPRHKITKRGQNVTFRCDPISEHNRLYWYRQTLGQGPEFLTYFQNEAQLEKSRLLSDRFSAERPKGSFSTLEIQRTEQGDSAMYLCASSPGTGSPEQYFGPGTRLTVT.